One and the same sample provided the 23 T cell receptor beta chains below, sequenced in a study of regulatory T cells (dated by TCRdb to the late 2010s). The library was obtained by the immunoSEQ multiplex PCR assay. In the multiplex PCR, 52 forward TRBV primers and 13 reverse TRBJ primers were used, and assay-based and computational corrections were applied for amplification bias. What TCRdb holds here is the immuneACCESS table cut down to in-frame rearrangements. Part of the clones is not present; checked against another copy, under half of the missing clones reflect an unresolved V gene, and the others are unexplained. The table for this sample lists approximately 40,000 clones; around 89% of them were counted only once. Of the sample, approximately 2.3% falls within the top ten clones. The antigens of these receptors remain unknown. The investigation overall reported the following: Hydrophobic residues at CDR3 positions 6 and 7 were enriched in conventional CD4+ T cells from CD3G-deficient patients, which suggests more self-reactive specificities.

The source material was conventional CD4+ T cells sorted from blood. These receptors all come from a person aged 18-35 years with CD3G deficiency.

CDR3 DNA sequence: TGTGCCAGCGGTTCAGAACTCGGGTTCAGAGGCTACACCTTC. Its protein product is CASGSELGFRGYTF. This sequence joins TRBV28 and TRBJ1-2, with D uncertain. Per the germline V gene, CDR1 is MDHEN and CDR2 is SYDVKM. The V and J ends lost 8 bases and 8 bases respectively, with 21 bases between them. CDR3 length: 14 amino acids.

V and J are TRBV6-6 and TRBJ2-7, with TRBD1 identical over 9 bases. CDR3 length equals 15 residues. Germline assignment: CDR1 MNHNY and CDR2 SVGAGI (reference sequence). V lost 7 bases and J lost 5; bases outside the gene matches: 12. The CDR3 bases are TGTGCCAGCACCTCTAGTCGGGACAGGGCCCACGAGCAGTACTTC. This codes for CASTSSRDRAHEQYF.

The CDR3 region is CASSRFSLHTDTQYF. The CDR3 region has the DNA TGTGCCAGCAGCCGCTTTAGCCTGCACACAGATACGCAGTATTTT. V and J are TRBV7-2 and TRBJ2-3; unclear D gene. This CDR3 has 15 residues. The germline V and J ends were trimmed by 5 bases and 2 bases, with 14 bases remaining between them. The germline gives CDR1 SGHTA, CDR2 FQGNSA.

The CDR3 is CASSEAFDRYGYTF. The DNA for the CDR3 is TGTGCCAGCAGTGAAGCTTTCGACCGCTATGGCTACACCTTC. The chain combines TRBV6-1 with TRBJ1-2; D remains unclear. CDR1 is MNHNS and CDR2 is SASEGT in the germline V gene. Trimming shortened V by 0 bases and J by 4 bases, and 9 bases separated the two germline ends. The CDR3 length is 14 residues.

The chain couples TRBV6-6 to TRBJ1-2; TRBD1 might be the D (5 bases). Germline V lookup: CDR1 MNHNY, CDR2 SVGAGI (reference sequence). Deletions cut 6 bases from V and 4 bases from J, with 12 bases between. The CDR3 sequence is 13 residues long. Written as DNA, the CDR3 is TGTGCCAGCAGCTCCCAGGGTCGCTATGGCTACACCTTC. This encodes CASSSQGRYGYTF.

This clone is termed medium-sized (0.01 to 0.1%). This rearrangement joins TRBV6-1 to TRBJ1-5; 7 positions agree with TRBD1. The CDR3 loop spans 15 amino acids. The germline gives CDR1 MNHNS, CDR2 SASEGT. The V segment lost 4 bases and the J segment 1 base; nucleotides outside the gene matches: 4. CDR3 bases: TGTGCCAGCAGTGTACAGGGGATCAGCAATCAGCCCCAGCATTTT. As protein: CASSVQGISNQPQHF.

This chain connects TRBV19 to TRBJ2-1; D could derive from TRBD1 or TRBD2 (7 bases each). Trimming took 5 bases from V and 9 from J, leaving 14 bases between them. The CDR3 is made up of 13 amino acids. Germline V CDR1 and CDR2: LNHDA, SQIVND (reference sequence). DNA for the CDR3: TGTGCCAGTAGTGGGGAGGGGGCTGGTGAGCAGTTCTTC. Translating it yields CASSGEGAGEQFF. Filled out from reference TRBV19 and TRBJ2-1, the complete variable domain reads DGGITQSPKYLFRKEGQNVTLSCEQNLNHDAMYWYRQDPGQGLRLIYYSQIVNDFQKGDIAEGYSVSREKKESFPLTVTSAQKNPTAFYLCASSGEGAGEQFFGPGTRLTVL.

The rearrangement joins TRBV7-9 to TRBJ2-3, with a possible D match to TRBD2 (6 bases). Looked up from germline, CDR1 is SEHNR and CDR2 is FQNEAQ (reference sequence). The CDR3 has 16 amino acids. V was trimmed by 5 bases and J by 6 bases, leaving 21 bases between them. CDR3 sequence reads: CASSQSAGLRGDTQYF. The CDR3 DNA sequence: TGTGCCAGCAGCCAATCGGCGGGACTCCGCGGGGATACGCAGTATTTT.

The chain has TRBV10-3 and TRBJ2-7; TRBD1 aligns across 7 bases. Germline V gene lookup returns CDR1 ENHRY and CDR2 SYGVKD. V was clipped by 10 bases and J by 5 bases; unmatched bases: 11. CDR3 length: 13 amino acids. DNA of the CDR3: TGTGCCACCGCCGGGACAGTACCCCACGAGCAGTACTTC. It yields the protein CATAGTVPHEQYF.

Here the CDR3 DNA reads TGCGCCAGCAGCTTGTCCGTGGAGGAGGGCTACGAGCAGTACTTC. It is translated as CASSLSVEEGYEQYF. The chain links TRBV5-1 to TRBJ2-7; weak D call: TRBD2 (6 bases). V was cut by 1 base and J by 3 bases, with 14 bases left in between. Germline CDR1 SGHRS, CDR2 YFSETQ. This CDR3 is built from 15 residues.

This chain joins TRBV6-1 and TRBJ1-1, with D possibly being TRBD1 (5 bases). V shed 4 bases and J shed 0 bases, with 15 bases lying between them. Germline CDR1 is MNHNS and CDR2 is SASEGT. The CDR3 loop spans 16 amino acids. CDR3 loop: CASSAYPGLLNTEAFF. As DNA, the CDR3 is TGTGCCAGCAGTGCTTACCCGGGACTCTTGAACACTGAAGCTTTCTTT.

The chain carries TRBV5-1 and TRBJ2-1; 7 nucleotides line up with TRBD1. CDR1 and CDR2 from the germline V gene are SGHRS and YFSETQ. There are 15 residues in the CDR3. V shed 4 bases and J 3 bases; nucleotides not matched to a gene: 7. The chain's CDR3 is CASSTGQTGYNEQFF. The CDR3 DNA follows: TGCGCCAGCAGCACGGGACAGACGGGCTACAATGAGCAGTTCTTC.

This rearrangement joins TRBV7-2 to TRBJ1-2; D unresolved. Germline values: CDR1 SGHTA, CDR2 FQGNSA. Trimming pared 5 bases from V and 6 bases from J, leaving 13 bases between. This CDR3 comprises 13 residues. The CDR3 DNA is TGTGCCAGCAGCCCCATCCTAGAGAATGGCTACACCTTC. This gives the protein CASSPILENGYTF. Full variable domain (missing parts from reference TRBV7-2 and TRBJ1-2): GAGVSQSPSNKVTEKGKDVELRCDPISGHTALYWYRQSLGQGLEFLIYFQGNSAPDKSGLPSDRFSAERTGGSVSTLTIQRTQQEDSAVYLCASSPILENGYTFGSGTRLTVV.

The rearrangement uses TRBV7-9 and TRBJ2-5, with D maybe TRBD1 (5 bases). This CDR3 contains 14 residues. CDR1 is SEHNR, CDR2 FQNEAQ, per germline (reference sequence). V was trimmed by 4 bases and J by 2 bases, leaving 11 bases between them. The CDR3 DNA reads as TGTGCCAGCAGCTCAGGGTTTCCTCAAGAGACCCAGTACTTC. This sequence encodes CASSSGFPQETQYF.

This clone was detected only once. V gene TRBV6-1 combines with J gene TRBJ2-5, with D tentatively TRBD1 (5 bases). This CDR3 contains 14 residues. The germline V gene has CDR1 MNHNS and CDR2 SASEGT. V was pared by 1 base and J by 5 bases, with 11 bases between. Here the CDR3 DNA reads TGTGCCAGCAGTGAAGGCTGGGCAGGGGAGACCCAGTACTTC. It yields the protein CASSEGWAGETQYF.

This clone has just a few counts. The rearrangement links TRBV6-1 to TRBJ1-2; perhaps TRBD1 as D (6 bases). Germline V gene lookup returns CDR1 MNHNS and CDR2 SASEGT. Trimming pared 3 bases from V and 5 bases from J, leaving 13 bases between. The CDR3 is 14 amino acids. CDR3 sequence reads: CASSDWGRVYGYTF. CDR3 DNA: TGTGCCAGCAGTGACTGGGGGCGCGTTTATGGCTACACCTTC.

This clone occurred once. This rearrangement joins TRBV7-9 to TRBJ2-3; 8 bases agree with TRBD1. CDR1 and CDR2 from the germline V gene are SEHNR and FQNEAQ (reference sequence). V trimming: 5 bases; J trimming: 4 bases; junction bases outside the gene matches: 8. CDR3 size: 15 residues. Written as DNA, the CDR3 is TGTGCCAGCAGCCTGACAGGGGTTCAATCAGATACGCAGTATTTT. This encodes CASSLTGVQSDTQYF.

The chain recombines TRBV11-2 with TRBJ2-4; D may be TRBD1 (6 bases). CDR1 is SGHAT and CDR2 is FQNNGV in the germline V gene. Trimming stripped 1 base from V and 0 bases from J, with 10 bases between. The CDR3 is 16 residues long. For the CDR3, the DNA is TGTGCCAGCAGCTTAGGCCCGACAGGAGCCAAAAACATTCAGTACTTC. It specifies CASSLGPTGAKNIQYF.

This sequence joins TRBV28 and TRBJ2-4; D might be TRBD2 (5 bases). The CDR3 is made up of 13 amino acids. Trimming pared 3 bases from V and 7 bases from J, leaving 10 bases between. From germline, CDR1 is MDHEN and CDR2 SYDVKM. The CDR3 coding sequence is TGTGCCAGCAGTTTTACTAGGCTGAACATTCAGTACTTC. Translated, it gives CASSFTRLNIQYF.

The rearrangement uses TRBV6-1 and TRBJ1-1; tentative D call: TRBD1 (5 bases). The germline V gene encodes CDR1 MNHNS and CDR2 SASEGT. The CDR3 sequence is 13 residues long. Between the trimmed V and J ends, which lost 5 bases and 0 bases, there was a span of 7 bases. The CDR3 sequence is CASSKGLNTEAFF. The CDR3 nucleotides are TGTGCCAGCAGTAAGGGGTTGAACACTGAAGCTTTCTTT.

This sequence joins TRBV6-1 and TRBJ2-3; TRBD2 aligns across 8 bases. Trimming at V came to 6 bases and at J to 9 bases, leaving 5 bases not matched to a gene. The CDR3 sequence is 12 residues long. The germline gives CDR1 MNHNS, CDR2 SASEGT. CDR3 sequence: CASRVPGGTQYF. Here the CDR3 DNA reads TGTGCCAGCAGAGTTCCGGGGGGGACGCAGTATTTT.

The genes are TRBV5-1 and TRBJ1-1, with TRBD1 matching over 8 bases. J was trimmed by 7 bases and V by 3 bases; bases with no gene match: 8. Germline-derived CDR1 and CDR2 are SGHRS and YFSETQ. The CDR3 extends over 14 amino acids. CDR3 amino acids: CASSSQGAGNEAFF. Here the CDR3 DNA reads TGCGCCAGCAGCTCCCAGGGGGCAGGGAATGAAGCTTTCTTT.

The chain joins TRBV5-1 to TRBJ2-1; TRBD2 matches at 8 bases. The V gene's germline CDR1 is SGHRS and CDR2 YFSETQ. CDR3 length: 15 residues. V lost 5 bases to trimming and J lost 4 bases; unmatched junction nucleotides: 8. This CDR3 is CASSEIAGPYNEQFF. As DNA, the CDR3 is TGCGCCAGCAGTGAGATAGCGGGACCGTACAATGAGCAGTTCTTC.